This TCR beta chain was captured in a study of control samples from healthy donors and cancer patients. V dropped 4 bases and J dropped 1 base, with 14 bases sitting between them. The CDR3 has 15 residues. Germline-derived CDR1 and CDR2 are SGHRS and YFSETQ. The protocol was immunoSEQ multiplex PCR, while the TCRdb copy is restricted to in-frame clones and leaves out a portion. The sample carries around 94,000 clones, over 75% recorded once. Sequencing used blood. The chain employs TRBV5-1 and TRBJ1-2; D gene uncertain. The receptor comes from a woman between 18 and 30 years old in good health. The CDR3 region is CASSPDGRVNYGYTF. Written as DNA, the CDR3 is TGCGCCAGCAGCCCCGATGGACGGGTTAACTATGGCTACACCTTC.